The 5 T cell receptor beta chains below all came from one sample that was sequenced in a study of CD8+ T cells in alopecia areata. Following RNA extraction, reverse transcription yielded cDNA that acted as the sequencing template. Profiled with immunoSEQ multiplex PCR; TCRdb holds only in-frame clones, not every one. Seen here are nearly 200,000 clones, roughly 64% observed once, and the top ten hold 5% to 6%. Treatment reported: oral pan-JAK inhibitor, 5-10 mg twice daily. This specimen consisted of CD4+ T cells sorted from blood, obtained at week 24, from a patient treated with tofacitinib. The receptors were gathered from a human donor with alopecia areata.

This clone has only a few counts. The chain carries TRBV19 and TRBJ2-7; 7 positions agree with TRBD2. Germline CDR1 and CDR2: LNHDA and SQIVND (reference sequence). The CDR3 length is 14 residues. V lost 6 bases to trimming and J lost 5 bases; unmatched junction nucleotides: 10. This CDR3 reads CASRPAGERNEQYF. CDR3 coding DNA: TGTGCCAGTAGGCCTGCGGGGGAGCGGAACGAGCAGTACTTC.

Notes on this clone: A read error may account for a junction end that differs from germline. The chain links TRBV5-1 to TRBJ2-7, with unresolved D. CDR3 length equals 13 residues. Germline CDR1 is SGHRS and CDR2 is YFSETQ. The CDR3 nucleotides read TGCGCCAGCAGCCCGGACGGCGCCTACGCGCAGTACTTC. Translation gives CASSPDGAYAQYF.

The V call is TRBV5-6, the J call TRBJ2-3, with D perhaps assigned TRBD1 or TRBD2 (6 bases each). The V gene's germline CDR1 is SGHDT and CDR2 YYEEEE. Trimming cost V 4 bases and J 3 bases, with 12 bases left between them. The CDR3 has 14 amino acids. CDR3 in amino acids: CASSNGGGTDTQYF. The CDR3 DNA follows: TGTGCCAGCAGCAACGGAGGGGGGACAGATACGCAGTATTTT.

The gene calls are TRBV7-3 and TRBJ1-1; 7 bases are a match to TRBD1. This CDR3 is built from 16 residues. The germline V gene encodes CDR1 SGHTA and CDR2 FQGTGA. V lost 5 bases, J lost 1 base, and 10 bases stayed unmatched. CDR3 sequence: CASSARRDRRNTEAFF. The CDR3 DNA is TGTGCCAGCAGCGCCCGACGGGACAGAAGGAACACTGAAGCTTTCTTT.

This clone occurred a few times. The chain joins TRBV28 to TRBJ2-7; no reliable D call. The V and J ends lost 5 bases and 7 bases respectively, with 15 bases between them. Germline lookup yields CDR1 MDHEN and CDR2 SYDVKM. This CDR3 is 13 amino acids long. The CDR3 DNA follows: TGTGCCAGCAGTCGCATCGGACCTAGGGAGCAGTACTTC. It encodes CASSRIGPREQYF.